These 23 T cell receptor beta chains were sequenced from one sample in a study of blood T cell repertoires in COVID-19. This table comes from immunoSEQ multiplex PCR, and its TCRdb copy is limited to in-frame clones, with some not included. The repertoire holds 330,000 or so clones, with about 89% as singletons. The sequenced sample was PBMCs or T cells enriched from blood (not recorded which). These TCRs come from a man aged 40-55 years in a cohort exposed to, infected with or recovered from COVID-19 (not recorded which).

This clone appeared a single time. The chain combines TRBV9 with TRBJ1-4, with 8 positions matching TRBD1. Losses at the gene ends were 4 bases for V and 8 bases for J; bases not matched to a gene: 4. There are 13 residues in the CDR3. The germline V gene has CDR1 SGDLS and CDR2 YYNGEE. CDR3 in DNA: TGTGCCAGCAGCCCTAGACAGGGGGAAAAACTGTTTTTT. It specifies CASSPRQGEKLFF.

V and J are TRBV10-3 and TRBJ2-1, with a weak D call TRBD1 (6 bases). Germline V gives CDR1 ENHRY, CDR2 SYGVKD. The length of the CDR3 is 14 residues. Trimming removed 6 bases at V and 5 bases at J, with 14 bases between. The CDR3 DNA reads TGTGCCATCAGGCCGGGACAAAACCACAATGAGCAGTTCTTC. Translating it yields CAIRPGQNHNEQFF.

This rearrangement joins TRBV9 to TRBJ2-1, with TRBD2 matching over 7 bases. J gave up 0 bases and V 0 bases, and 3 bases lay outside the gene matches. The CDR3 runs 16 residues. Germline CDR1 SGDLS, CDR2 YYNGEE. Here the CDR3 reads CASSVGGRGSYNEQFF. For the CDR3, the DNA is TGTGCCAGCAGCGTAGGGGGGAGGGGCTCCTACAATGAGCAGTTCTTC.

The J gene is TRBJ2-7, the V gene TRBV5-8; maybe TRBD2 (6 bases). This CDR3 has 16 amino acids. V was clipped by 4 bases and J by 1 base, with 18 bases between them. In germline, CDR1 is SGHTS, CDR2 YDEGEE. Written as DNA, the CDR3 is TGTGCCAGCAGCGTAAGCGGCGGGGTCCTATCCTACGAGCAGTACTTC. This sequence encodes CASSVSGGVLSYEQYF.

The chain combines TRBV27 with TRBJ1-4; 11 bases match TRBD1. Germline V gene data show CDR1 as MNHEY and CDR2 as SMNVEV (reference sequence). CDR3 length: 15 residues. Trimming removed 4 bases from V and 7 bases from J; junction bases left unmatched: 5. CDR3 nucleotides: TGTGCCAGCAGTTCAACCGGGACAGGGGGTGAAAAACTGTTTTTT. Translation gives CASSSTGTGGEKLFF.

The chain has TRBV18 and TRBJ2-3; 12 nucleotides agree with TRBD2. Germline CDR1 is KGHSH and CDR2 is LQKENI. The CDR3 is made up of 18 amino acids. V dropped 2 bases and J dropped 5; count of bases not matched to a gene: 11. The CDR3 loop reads CASSPDSLTSGSRDTQYF. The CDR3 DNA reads TGTGCCAGCTCACCAGACTCCCTGACTAGCGGGAGTAGAGATACGCAGTATTTT.

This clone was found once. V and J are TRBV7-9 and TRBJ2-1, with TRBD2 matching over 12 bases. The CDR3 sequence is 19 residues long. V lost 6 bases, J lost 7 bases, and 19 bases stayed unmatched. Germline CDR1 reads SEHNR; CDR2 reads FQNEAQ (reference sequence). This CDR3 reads CASRTIGGRLAGEGNEQFF. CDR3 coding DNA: TGTGCCAGCAGAACGATTGGGGGGAGACTAGCGGGAGAAGGAAATGAGCAGTTCTTC.

In DNA, the CDR3 is TGTGCCAGCGGAGATGAGCAGTTCTTC. Translated, it gives CASGDEQFF. The rearrangement links TRBV28 to TRBJ2-1; D is undetermined. V dropped 8 bases and J dropped 8 bases, with 4 bases sitting between them. Germline CDR1 MDHEN, CDR2 SYDVKM. This CDR3 has 9 amino acids.

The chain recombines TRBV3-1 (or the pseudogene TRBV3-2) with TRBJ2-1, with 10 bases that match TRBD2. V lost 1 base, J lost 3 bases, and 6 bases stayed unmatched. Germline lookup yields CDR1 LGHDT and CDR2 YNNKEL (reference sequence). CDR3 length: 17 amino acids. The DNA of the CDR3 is TGTGCCAGCAGCCAAGGTCTAGCGGGAGTTTTCTACAATGAGCAGTTCTTC. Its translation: CASSQGLAGVFYNEQFF.

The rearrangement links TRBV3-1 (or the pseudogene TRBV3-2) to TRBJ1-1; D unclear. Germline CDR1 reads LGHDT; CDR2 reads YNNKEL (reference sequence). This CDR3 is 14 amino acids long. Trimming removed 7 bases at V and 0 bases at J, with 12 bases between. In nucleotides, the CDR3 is TGTGCCAGCACCGTAGCGGGATTGAACACTGAAGCTTTCTTT. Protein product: CASTVAGLNTEAFF.

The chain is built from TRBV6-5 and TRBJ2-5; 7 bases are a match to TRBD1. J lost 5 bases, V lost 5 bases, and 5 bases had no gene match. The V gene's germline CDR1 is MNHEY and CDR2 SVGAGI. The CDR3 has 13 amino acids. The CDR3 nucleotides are TGTGCCAGCAGTACAGGGGTGGGGGAGACCCAGTACTTC. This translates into CASSTGVGETQYF.

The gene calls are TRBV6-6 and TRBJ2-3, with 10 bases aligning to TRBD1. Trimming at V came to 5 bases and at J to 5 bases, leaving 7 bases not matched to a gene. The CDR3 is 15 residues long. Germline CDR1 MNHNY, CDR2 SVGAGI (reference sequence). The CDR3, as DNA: TGTGCCAGCAGTCCACCGGGACAGGGGAGAGATACGCAGTATTTT. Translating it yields CASSPPGQGRDTQYF.

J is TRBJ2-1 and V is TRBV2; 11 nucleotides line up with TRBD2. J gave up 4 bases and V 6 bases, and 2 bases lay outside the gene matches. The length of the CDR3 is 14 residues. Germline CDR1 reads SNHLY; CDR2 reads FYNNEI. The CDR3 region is CASRGLAEYNEQFF. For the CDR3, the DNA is TGTGCCAGCAGGGGACTAGCGGAATACAATGAGCAGTTCTTC.

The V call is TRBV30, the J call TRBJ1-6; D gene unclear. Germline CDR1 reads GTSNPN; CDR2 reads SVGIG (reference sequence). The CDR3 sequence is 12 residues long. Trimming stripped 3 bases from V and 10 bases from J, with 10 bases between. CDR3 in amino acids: CAWSSSSSPLHF. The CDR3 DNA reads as TGTGCCTGGAGCAGTTCCTCCTCACCCCTCCACTTT.

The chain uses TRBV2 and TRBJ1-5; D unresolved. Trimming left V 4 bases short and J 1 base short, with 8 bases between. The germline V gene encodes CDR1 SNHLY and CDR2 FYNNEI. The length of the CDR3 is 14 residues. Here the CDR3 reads CASSGLISNQPQHF. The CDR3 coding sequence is TGTGCCAGCAGTGGGCTCATAAGCAATCAGCCCCAGCATTTT.

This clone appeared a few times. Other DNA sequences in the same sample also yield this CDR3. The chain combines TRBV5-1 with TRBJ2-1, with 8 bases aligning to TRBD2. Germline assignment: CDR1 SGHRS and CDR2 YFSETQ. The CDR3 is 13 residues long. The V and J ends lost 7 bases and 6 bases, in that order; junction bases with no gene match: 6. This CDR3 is CASGLAGSNEQFF. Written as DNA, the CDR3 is TGCGCCAGCGGGCTAGCGGGCAGCAATGAGCAGTTCTTC.

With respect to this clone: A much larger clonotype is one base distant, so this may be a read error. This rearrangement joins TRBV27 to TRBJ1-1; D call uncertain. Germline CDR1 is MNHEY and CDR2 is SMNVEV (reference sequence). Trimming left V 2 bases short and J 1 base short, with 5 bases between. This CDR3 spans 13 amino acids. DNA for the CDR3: TGTGCCAGCAGTTTAGCGGGGAACACTGAAGCTTTCTTT. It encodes CASSLAGNTEAFF.

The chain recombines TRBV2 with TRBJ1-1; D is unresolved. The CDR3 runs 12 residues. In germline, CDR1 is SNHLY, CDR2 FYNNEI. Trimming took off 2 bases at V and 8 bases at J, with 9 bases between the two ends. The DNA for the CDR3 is TGTGCCAGCAGTGAAAGTTTCCAGGAAGCTTTCTTT. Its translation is CASSESFQEAFF.

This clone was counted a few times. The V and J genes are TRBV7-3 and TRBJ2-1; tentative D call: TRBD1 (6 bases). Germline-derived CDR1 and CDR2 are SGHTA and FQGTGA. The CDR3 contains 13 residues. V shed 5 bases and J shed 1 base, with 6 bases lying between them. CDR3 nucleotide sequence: TGTGCCAGCAGCCAGGGGTCCTACAATGAGCAGTTCTTC. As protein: CASSQGSYNEQFF.

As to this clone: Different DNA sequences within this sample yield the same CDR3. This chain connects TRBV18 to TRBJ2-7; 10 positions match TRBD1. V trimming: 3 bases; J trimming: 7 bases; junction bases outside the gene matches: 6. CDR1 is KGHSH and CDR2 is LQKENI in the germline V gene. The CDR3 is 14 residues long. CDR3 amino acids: CASSPRQGAGEQYF. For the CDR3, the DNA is TGTGCCAGCTCACCTAGACAGGGGGCCGGTGAGCAGTACTTC.

The CDR3 reads CASSLAGLYYEQYF. The DNA for the CDR3 is TGCGCCAGCAGCTTGGCGGGACTATACTACGAGCAGTACTTC. The rearrangement links TRBV5-1 to TRBJ2-7, with TRBD2 matching over 7 bases. Germline V lookup: CDR1 SGHRS, CDR2 YFSETQ. V lost 0 bases to trimming and J lost 3 bases; unmatched junction nucleotides: 3. The CDR3 is made up of 14 amino acids. Supplemented by reference TRBV5-1 and TRBJ2-7, the full variable domain reads KAGVTQTPRYLIKTRGQQVTLSCSPISGHRSVSWYQQTPGQGLQFLFEYFSETQRNKGNFPGRFSGRQFSNSRSEMNVSTLELGDSALYLCASSLAGLYYEQYFGPGTRLTVT.

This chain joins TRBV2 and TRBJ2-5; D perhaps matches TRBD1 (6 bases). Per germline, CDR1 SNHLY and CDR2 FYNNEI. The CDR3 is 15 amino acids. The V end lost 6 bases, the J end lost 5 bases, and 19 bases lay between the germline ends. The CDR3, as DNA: TGTGCCAGCAGCAACGCCCAGGGGCGCTTGGAGACCCAGTACTTC. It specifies CASSNAQGRLETQYF.

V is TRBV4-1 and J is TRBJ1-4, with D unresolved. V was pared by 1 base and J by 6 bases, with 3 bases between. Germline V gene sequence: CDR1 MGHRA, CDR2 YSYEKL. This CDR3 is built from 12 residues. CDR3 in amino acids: CASSQVYEKLFF. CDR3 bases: TGCGCCAGCAGCCAAGTATATGAAAAACTGTTTTTT.